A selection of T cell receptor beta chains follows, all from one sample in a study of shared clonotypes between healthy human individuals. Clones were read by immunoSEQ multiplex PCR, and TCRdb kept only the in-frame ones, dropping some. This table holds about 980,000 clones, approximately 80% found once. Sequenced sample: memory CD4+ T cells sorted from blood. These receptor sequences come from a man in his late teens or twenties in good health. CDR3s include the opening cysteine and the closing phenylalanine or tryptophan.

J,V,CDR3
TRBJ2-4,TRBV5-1,CASSLQTSGTAKNIQYF
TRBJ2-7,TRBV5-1,CASSSSTGAYEQYF
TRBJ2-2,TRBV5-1,CASSLILASTGELFF
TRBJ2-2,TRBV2,CASRPTTGGELFF
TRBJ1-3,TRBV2,CASRQSSGNTIYF
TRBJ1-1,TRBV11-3,CASSSGYGTEAFF
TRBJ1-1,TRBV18,CASSPGRDRGNTEAFF
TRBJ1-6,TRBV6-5,CASRPARGDDSPLHF
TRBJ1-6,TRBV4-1,CASSQEMQGGSPLHF
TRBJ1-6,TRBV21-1,CASSKERQGSSSYNSPLHF
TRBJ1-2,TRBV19,CASSSAYQGSYGYTF
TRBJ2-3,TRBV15,CATSSPTGSVADTQYF
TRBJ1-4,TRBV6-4,CASSALAGSGKLFF
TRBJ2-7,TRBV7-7,CASSSQVGGSYEQYF
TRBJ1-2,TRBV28,CASSLTQGKGDGYTF
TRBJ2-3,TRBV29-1,CSETSGSTDTQYF
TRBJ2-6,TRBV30,CAWSGKRSGANVLTF
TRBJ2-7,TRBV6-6,CASSYKLTGYRDEQYF
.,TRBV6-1,CASSEVPRLGGVYEQYF
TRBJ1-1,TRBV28,CASSSHDTGRTEAFF
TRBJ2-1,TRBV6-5,CASSSVTSGRMFF
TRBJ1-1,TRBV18,CASSSTGGTEAFF
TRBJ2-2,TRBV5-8,CASSPERRALSNTGELFF
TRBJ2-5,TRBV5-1,CASSLGRGPQETQYF
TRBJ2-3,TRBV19,CASSMGGSSTDTQYF
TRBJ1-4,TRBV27,CASSPTGWGKLFF
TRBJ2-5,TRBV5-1,CASSLQIQSGETQYF
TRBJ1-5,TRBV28,CASSSRGLRGQPQHF
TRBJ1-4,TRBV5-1,CASSSGTGVEKLFF
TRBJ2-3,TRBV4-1,CASSPGRAGGTDTQYF
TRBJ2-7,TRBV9,CASSPSWGKTEQYF
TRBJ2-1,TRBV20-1,CSARRGAPIF
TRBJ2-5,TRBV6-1,CASSEGVAGIETQYF
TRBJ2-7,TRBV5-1,CASSLDSGSYEQYF
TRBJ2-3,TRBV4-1,CASSQGARGLAGGTDTQYF
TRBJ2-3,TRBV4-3,CASSPRRGGGDTDTQYF
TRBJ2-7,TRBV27,CASTAYIAGEQYF
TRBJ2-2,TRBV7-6,CASSPRDRGQTGELFF
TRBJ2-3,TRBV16,CASSPGQSTDTQYF
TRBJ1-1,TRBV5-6,CASSLTGGRTEAFF
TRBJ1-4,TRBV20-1,CSAREEKLFF
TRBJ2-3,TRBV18,CASSPLPVPSATDTQYF
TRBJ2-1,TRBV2,CASSVSSGFGEQFF
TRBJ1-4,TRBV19,CASIPGGAANEKLFF
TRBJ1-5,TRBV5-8,CASSLGNQPQHF
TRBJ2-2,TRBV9,CASSGGIGELFF
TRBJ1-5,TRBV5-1,CASSFGPNSNQPQHF
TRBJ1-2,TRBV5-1,CASSIRGDYGYTF
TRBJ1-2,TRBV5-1,CASSLPTGEANYGYTF
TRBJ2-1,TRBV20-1,CSARTSNEQFF
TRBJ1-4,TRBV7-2,CASSLDRPATNEKLFF
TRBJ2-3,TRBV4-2,CASSQDFLQGSTDTQYF
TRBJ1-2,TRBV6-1,CASGEGGYGYTF